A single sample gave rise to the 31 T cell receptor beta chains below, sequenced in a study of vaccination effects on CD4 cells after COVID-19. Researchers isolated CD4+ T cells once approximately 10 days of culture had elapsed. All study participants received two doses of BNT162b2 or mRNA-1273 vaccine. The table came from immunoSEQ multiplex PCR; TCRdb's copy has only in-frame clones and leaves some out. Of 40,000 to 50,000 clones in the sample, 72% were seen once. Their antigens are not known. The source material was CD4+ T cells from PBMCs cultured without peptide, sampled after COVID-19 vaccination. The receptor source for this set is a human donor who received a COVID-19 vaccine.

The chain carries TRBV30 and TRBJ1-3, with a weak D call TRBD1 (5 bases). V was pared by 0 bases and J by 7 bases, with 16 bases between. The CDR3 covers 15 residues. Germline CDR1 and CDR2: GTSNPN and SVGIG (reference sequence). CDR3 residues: CAWSVGDLGANTIYF. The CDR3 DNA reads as TGTGCCTGGAGTGTGGGGGACTTAGGGGCCAACACCATATATTTT.

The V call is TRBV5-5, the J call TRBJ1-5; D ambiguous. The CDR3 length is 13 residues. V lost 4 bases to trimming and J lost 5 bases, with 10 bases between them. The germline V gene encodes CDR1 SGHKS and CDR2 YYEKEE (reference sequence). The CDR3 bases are TGTGCCAGCAGCCTCCAGGACGATCAGCCCCAGCATTTT. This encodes CASSLQDDQPQHF.

The CDR3 DNA reads as TGCACCAGCAGCCAAGCGGGGACTAGCGGGAGGGCCACGGTGAATGAGCAGTTCTTC. Protein product: CTSSQAGTSGRATVNEQFF. The genes are TRBV1 and TRBJ2-1; TRBD2, the table's D call, lacks a check against the DNA. TRBV1 is assigned pseudogene status. The CDR3 runs 19 residues.

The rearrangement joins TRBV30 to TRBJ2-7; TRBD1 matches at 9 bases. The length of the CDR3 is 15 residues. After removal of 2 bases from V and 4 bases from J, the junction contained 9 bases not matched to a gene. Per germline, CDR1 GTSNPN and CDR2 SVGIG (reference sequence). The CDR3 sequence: CAWSPGQGIVYEQYF. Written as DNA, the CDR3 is TGTGCCTGGAGTCCGGGACAGGGAATTGTGTACGAGCAGTACTTC.

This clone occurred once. This chain's CDR3 is CASSPSIQTFYEQYF. The CDR3 region has the DNA TGTGCCAGCAGCCCTTCGATCCAGACCTTCTACGAGCAGTACTTC. The chain couples TRBV3-1 (or the pseudogene TRBV3-2) to TRBJ2-7; D is ambiguous. With 4 bases removed from V and 3 bases from J, the gap between germline ends came to 16 bases. Germline assignment: CDR1 LGHDT and CDR2 YNNKEL (reference sequence). The length of the CDR3 is 15 residues.

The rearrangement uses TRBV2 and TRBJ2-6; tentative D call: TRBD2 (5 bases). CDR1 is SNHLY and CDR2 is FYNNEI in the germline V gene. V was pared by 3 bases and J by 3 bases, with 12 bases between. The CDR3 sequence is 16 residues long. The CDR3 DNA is TGTGCCAGCAGTGACCCCTTCGGGGTTGGGGCCAACGTCCTGACTTTC. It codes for CASSDPFGVGANVLTF.

CDR3 loop: CASSLDWQETQYF. The DNA for the CDR3 is TGTGCCAGCAGCTTGGATTGGCAAGAGACCCAGTACTTC. The chain employs TRBV5-4 and TRBJ2-5; D unresolved. V was trimmed by 0 bases and J by 2 bases, leaving 5 bases between them. The germline V gene encodes CDR1 SGHNT and CDR2 YYREEE (reference sequence). The CDR3 sequence is 13 residues long.

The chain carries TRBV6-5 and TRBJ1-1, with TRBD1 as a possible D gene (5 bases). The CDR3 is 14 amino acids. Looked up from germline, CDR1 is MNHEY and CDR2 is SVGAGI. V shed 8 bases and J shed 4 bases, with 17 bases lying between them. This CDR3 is CASFIIGGTTEAFF. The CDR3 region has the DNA TGTGCCAGCTTTATTATCGGGGGGACCACTGAAGCTTTCTTT.

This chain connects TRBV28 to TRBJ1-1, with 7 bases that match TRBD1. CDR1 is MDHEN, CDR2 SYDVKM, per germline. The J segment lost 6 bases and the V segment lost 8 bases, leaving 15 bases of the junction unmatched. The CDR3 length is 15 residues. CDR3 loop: CASASWGDRVAEAFF. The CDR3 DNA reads TGTGCCAGCGCCTCCTGGGGGGACAGAGTCGCTGAAGCTTTCTTT.

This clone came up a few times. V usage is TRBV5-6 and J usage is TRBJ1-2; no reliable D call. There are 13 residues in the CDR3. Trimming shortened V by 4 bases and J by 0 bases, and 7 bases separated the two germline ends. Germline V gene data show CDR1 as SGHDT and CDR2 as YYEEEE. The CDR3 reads CASSPQTNYGYTF. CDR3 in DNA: TGTGCCAGCAGCCCGCAGACTAACTATGGCTACACCTTC.

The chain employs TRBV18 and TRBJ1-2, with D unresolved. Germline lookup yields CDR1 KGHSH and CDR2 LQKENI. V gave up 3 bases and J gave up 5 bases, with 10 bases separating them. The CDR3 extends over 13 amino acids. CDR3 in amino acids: CASSPGMEYGYTF. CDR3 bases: TGTGCCAGCTCACCGGGAATGGAGTATGGCTACACCTTC.

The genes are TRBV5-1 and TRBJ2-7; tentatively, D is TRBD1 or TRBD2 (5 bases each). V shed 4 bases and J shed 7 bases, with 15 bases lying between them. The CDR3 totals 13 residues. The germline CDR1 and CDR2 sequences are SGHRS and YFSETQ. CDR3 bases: TGCGCCAGCAGCCCCGGACTCAAGGGGGAGCAGTACTTC. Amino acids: CASSPGLKGEQYF.

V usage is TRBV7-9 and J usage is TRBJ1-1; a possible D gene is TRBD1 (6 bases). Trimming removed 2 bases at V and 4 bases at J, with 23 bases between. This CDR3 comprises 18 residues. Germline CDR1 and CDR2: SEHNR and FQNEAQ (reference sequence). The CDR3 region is CASSLNVGAGIGSTEAFF. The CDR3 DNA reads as TGTGCCAGCAGCTTAAATGTGGGGGCGGGCATAGGGAGCACTGAAGCTTTCTTT. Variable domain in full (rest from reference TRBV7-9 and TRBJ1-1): DTGVSQNPRHKITKRGQNVTFRCDPISEHNRLYWYRQTLGQGPEFLTYFQNEAQLEKSRLLSDRFSAERPKGSFSTLEIQRTEQGDSAMYLCASSLNVGAGIGSTEAFFGQGTRLTVV.

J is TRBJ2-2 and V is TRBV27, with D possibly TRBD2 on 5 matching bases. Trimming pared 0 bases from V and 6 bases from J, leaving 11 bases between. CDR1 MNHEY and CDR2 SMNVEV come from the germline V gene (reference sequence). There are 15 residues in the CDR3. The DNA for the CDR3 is TGTGCCAGCAGTTTATCCACTAGTAGCCCCGGGGAGCTGTTTTTT. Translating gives CASSLSTSSPGELFF.

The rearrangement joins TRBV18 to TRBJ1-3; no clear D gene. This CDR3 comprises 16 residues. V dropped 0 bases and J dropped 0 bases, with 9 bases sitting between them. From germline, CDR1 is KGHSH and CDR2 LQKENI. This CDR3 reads CASSPPGRYSGNTIYF. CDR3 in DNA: TGTGCCAGCTCACCACCAGGTCGATACTCTGGAAACACCATATATTTT.

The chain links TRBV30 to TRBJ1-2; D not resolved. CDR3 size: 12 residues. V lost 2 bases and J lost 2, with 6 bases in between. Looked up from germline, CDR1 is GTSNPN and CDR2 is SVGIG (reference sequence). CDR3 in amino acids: CAWSMANYGYTF. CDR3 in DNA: TGTGCCTGGAGTATGGCGAACTATGGCTACACCTTC.

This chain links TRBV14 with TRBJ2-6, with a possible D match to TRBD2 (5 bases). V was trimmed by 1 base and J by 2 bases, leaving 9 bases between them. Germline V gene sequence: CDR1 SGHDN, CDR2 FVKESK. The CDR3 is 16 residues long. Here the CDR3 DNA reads TGTGCCAGCAGCCAAGGTAGAGGGACTGGGGCCAACGTCCTGACTTTC. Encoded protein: CASSQGRGTGANVLTF.

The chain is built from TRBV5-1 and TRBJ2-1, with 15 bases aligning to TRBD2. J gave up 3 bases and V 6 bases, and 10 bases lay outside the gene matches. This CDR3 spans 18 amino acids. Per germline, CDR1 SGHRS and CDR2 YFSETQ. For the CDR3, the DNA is TGCGCCAGCACCCCGTTGGGACTAGCGGGAGGAATCTACAATGAGCAGTTCTTC. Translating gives CASTPLGLAGGIYNEQFF.

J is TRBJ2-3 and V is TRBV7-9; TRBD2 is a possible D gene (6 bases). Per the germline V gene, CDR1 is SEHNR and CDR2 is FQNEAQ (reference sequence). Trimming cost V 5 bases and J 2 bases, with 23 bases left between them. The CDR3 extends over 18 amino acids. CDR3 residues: CASSRRNARGGDTDTQYF. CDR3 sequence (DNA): TGTGCCAGCAGCCGGAGAAATGCTAGGGGAGGAGACACAGATACGCAGTATTTT.

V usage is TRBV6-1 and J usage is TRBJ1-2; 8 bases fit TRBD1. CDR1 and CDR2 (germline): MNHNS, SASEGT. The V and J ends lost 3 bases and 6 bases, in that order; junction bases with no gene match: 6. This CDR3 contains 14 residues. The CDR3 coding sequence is TGTGCCAGCAGTGAGAACAGGGGGAAGGATGGCTACACCTTC. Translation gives CASSENRGKDGYTF.

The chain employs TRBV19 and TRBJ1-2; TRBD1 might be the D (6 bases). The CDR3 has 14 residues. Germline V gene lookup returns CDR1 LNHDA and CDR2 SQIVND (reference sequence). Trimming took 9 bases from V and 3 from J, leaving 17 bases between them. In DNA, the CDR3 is TGTGCCAGCGCCCTAGGGGGGGCGGACTATGGCTACACCTTC. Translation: CASALGGADYGYTF.

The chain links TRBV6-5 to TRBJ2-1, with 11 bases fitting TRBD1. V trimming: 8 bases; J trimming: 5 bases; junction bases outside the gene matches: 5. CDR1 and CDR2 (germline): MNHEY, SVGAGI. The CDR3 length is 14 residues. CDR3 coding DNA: TGTGCCAGCCACGGACAGGGGGCAAACAATGAGCAGTTCTTC. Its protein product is CASHGQGANNEQFF.

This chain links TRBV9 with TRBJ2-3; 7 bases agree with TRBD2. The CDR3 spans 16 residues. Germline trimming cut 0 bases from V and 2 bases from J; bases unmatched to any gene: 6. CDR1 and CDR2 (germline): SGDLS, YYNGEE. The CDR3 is CASSVGLLAVTDTQYF. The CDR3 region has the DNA TGTGCCAGCAGCGTAGGGCTTCTAGCGGTCACAGATACGCAGTATTTT.

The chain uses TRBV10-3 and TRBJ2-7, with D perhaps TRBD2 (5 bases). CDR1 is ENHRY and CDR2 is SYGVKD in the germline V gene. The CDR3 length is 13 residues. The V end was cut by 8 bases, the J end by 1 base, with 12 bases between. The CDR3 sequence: CAIAKEGSYEQYF. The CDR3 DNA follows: TGTGCCATCGCCAAAGAGGGATCCTACGAGCAGTACTTC.

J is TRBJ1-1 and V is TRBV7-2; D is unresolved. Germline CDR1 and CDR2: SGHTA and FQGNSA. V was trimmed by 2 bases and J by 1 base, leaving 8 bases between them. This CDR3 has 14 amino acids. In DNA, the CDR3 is TGTGCCAGCAGCTTATCGTGGGGGAACACTGAAGCTTTCTTT. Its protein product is CASSLSWGNTEAFF.

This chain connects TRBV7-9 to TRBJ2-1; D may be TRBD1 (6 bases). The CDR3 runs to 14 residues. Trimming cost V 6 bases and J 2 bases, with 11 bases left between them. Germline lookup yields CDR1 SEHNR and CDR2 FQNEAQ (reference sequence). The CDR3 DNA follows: TGTGCCAGCAGGGAACAGGGTCCCTACAATGAGCAGTTCTTC. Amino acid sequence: CASREQGPYNEQFF.

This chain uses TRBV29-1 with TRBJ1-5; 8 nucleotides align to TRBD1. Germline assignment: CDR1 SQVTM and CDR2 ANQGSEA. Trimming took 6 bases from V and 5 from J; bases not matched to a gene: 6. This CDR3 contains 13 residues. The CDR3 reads CSVQGAPHQPQHF. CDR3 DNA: TGCAGCGTCCAGGGGGCGCCTCATCAGCCCCAGCATTTT.

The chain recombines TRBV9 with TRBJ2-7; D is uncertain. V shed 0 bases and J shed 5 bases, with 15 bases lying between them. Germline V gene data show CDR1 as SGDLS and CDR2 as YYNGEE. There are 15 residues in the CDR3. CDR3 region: CASSVGSTAGHEQYF. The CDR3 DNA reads TGTGCCAGCAGCGTAGGGTCTACGGCAGGCCACGAGCAGTACTTC.

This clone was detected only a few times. Written as DNA, the CDR3 is TGTGCCAGCAGCCTCACAGGGGTTAGCGCTGAAGCTTTCTTT. Translated: CASSLTGVSAEAFF. This chain joins TRBV7-8 and TRBJ1-1, with 7 nucleotides matching TRBD1. The CDR3 loop spans 14 amino acids. The germline gives CDR1 SGHVS, CDR2 FQNEAQ. V shed 5 bases and J 6 bases; nucleotides not matched to a gene: 9.

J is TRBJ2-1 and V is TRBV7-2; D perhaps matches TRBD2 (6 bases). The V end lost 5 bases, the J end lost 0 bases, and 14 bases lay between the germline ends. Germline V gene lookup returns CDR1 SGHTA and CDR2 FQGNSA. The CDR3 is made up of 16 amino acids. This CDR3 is CASSRAGSSSYNEQFF. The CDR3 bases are TGTGCCAGCAGCCGGGCGGGGAGCAGCTCCTACAATGAGCAGTTCTTC.

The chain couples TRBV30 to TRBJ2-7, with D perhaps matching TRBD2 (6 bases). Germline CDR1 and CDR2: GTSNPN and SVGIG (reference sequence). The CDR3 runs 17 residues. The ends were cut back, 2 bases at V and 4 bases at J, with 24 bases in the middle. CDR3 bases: TGTGCCTGGAGTTTAACTTTCCCACTGGAAGGAGGGTACGAGCAGTACTTC. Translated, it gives CAWSLTFPLEGGYEQYF.